This TCR beta chain was obtained from a study of cytomegalovirus exposure and HLA in healthy donors. The PCR had 60 Vbeta and 13 Jbeta primers. Repertoires were generated with immunoSEQ multiplex PCR, while TCRdb's copy carries only in-frame clones and drops some. The sample consists of roughly 150,000 clones, 65% to 80% of them appearing once. The clonotype comes from a male donor in good health and CMV-seronegative. Specimen: PBMCs.

The CDR3 DNA is TGTGCCAGCCTACCCAGGACAGGGTCCTACGAGCAGTACTTC. Translated: CASLPRTGSYEQYF. V is TRBV6-5 and J is TRBJ2-7; 8 bases align to TRBD1. From germline, CDR1 is MNHEY and CDR2 SVGAGI. V lost 8 bases and J lost 1; bases outside the gene matches: 7. The CDR3 spans 14 residues.